These T cell receptor beta chains were read from a single sample in a study of T cell responses to AZD1222 COVID-19 vaccine. Data came from immunoSEQ multiplex PCR; TCRdb stores just in-frame clones and leaves some out. The table has roughly 120,000 clones, 75% to 90% seen once. Source: peripheral blood, taken on day 0 of AZD1222 vaccination. These receptors were collected from an adult in good health. Both conserved end residues are part of each CDR3. A D gene is named only where the DNA matches it firmly. Expanded clones get a size class; other rows say once, few or many, or leave the size out.

j_call cdr3_length clone_size v_call d_call cdr3_nt cdr3_aa
TRBJ2-3 15 - TRBV10-3 TRBD2 TGTGCCATCAGTGAGCTGACTAGCGACCCAGATACGCAGTATTTT CAISELTSDPDTQYF
TRBJ1-4 13 - TRBV9 - TGTGCCAGCAGCTTAGTCCCAAATGAAAAACTGTTTTTT CASSLVPNEKLFF
TRBJ1-1 13 - TRBV10-3 - TGTGCCATCTGGGGGGGCGGTGGAACTGAAGCTTTCTTT CAIWGGGGTEAFF
TRBJ2-2 14 - TRBV18 - TGTGCCAGCTCACCACACGGAGGCACCGGGGAGCTGTTTTTT CASSPHGGTGELFF
TRBJ2-1 16 - TRBV18 - TGTGCCAGCTCACCAAGGATGCAGGGAAATTACAATGAGCAGTTCTTC CASSPRMQGNYNEQFF
TRBJ1-3 17 - TRBV18 - TGTGCCAGCTCACCACTCAGGGCGATGGACTCTGGAAACACCATATATTTT CASSPLRAMDSGNTIYF
TRBJ2-1 16 - TRBV3-1/TRBV3-2 TRBD2 TGTGCCAGCAGCCGTAGGCTAGCGGACTCCTACAATGAGCAGTTCTTC CASSRRLADSYNEQFF
TRBJ2-3 15 - TRBV19 TRBD2 TGTGCCAGTAGTACCACTAGCGGGGGCACAGATACGCAGTATTTT CASSTTSGGTDTQYF
TRBJ2-2 18 - TRBV18 TRBD2 TGTGCCAGCTCACTCATCGGACTAGCGGGAGAGAGCACCGGGGAGCTGTTTTTT CASSLIGLAGESTGELFF
TRBJ1-1 13 - TRBV7-8 - TGTGCCAGCAGCGAGGGGGGAAACACTGAAGCTTTCTTT CASSEGGNTEAFF
TRBJ2-1 15 - TRBV28 - TGTGCCAGCAGTTTAAGCCTCAGCTCCTACAATGAGCAGTTCTTC CASSLSLSSYNEQFF
TRBJ2-3 17 - TRBV28 - TGTGCCAGCAGTTTATGGGTTACGGGAGCGGTCCCAGATACGCAGTATTTT CASSLWVTGAVPDTQYF
TRBJ1-4 11 - TRBV19 TRBD1 TGTGCCAGTAGTGGGACAGTACGACTGTTTTTT CASSGTVRLFF
TRBJ1-6 18 - TRBV21-1 - TGTGCCAGCAGCAAAGATCGGGCGGGGAGCTCCTATAATTCACCCCTCCACTTT CASSKDRAGSSYNSPLHF
TRBJ1-1 13 - TRBV5-1 - TGCGCCAGCAGCACGAAGTTGAACACTGAAGCTTTCTTT CASSTKLNTEAFF
TRBJ2-3 12 - TRBV10-1 - TGCGCCAGCAGGCCTTCCACAGATACGCAGTATTTT CASRPSTDTQYF
TRBJ2-3 16 - TRBV27 - TGTGCCAGCAGTTTGGGCAGGCTAGGGGCCACAGATACGCAGTATTTT CASSLGRLGATDTQYF
TRBJ2-7 15 - TRBV19 TRBD1 TGTGCCAGTAGTATGGCTCCGGGACAGACCTACGAGCAGTACTTC CASSMAPGQTYEQYF
TRBJ1-3 16 - TRBV28 TRBD1 TGTGCCAGCAGTCCCGGACAGGGTGTATCTGGAAACACCATATATTTT CASSPGQGVSGNTIYF
TRBJ1-2 12 - TRBV6-2/TRBV6-3 TRBD1 TGTGCCAGCAGCGGACAGGGGCGCGGCTACACCTTC CASSGQGRGYTF
TRBJ1-6 14 - TRBV9 - TGTGCCAGCAGTAGAGGGATGACTGGTTCACCCCTCCACTTT CASSRGMTGSPLHF
TRBJ1-1 14 - TRBV28 TRBD1 TGTGCCACCCTTCGAGGGACAGGGGGCACTGAAGCTTTCTTT CATLRGTGGTEAFF
TRBJ1-3 16 once TRBV10-3 TRBD1 TGTGCCATCAGAAGAGAGGGACAGGGCTCTGGAAACACCATATATTTT CAIRREGQGSGNTIYF
TRBJ2-6 16 - TRBV7-9 - TGTGCCAGCAGACAGTGGGGTGACTCTGGGGCCAACGTCCTGACTTTC CASRQWGDSGANVLTF
TRBJ2-3 14 - TRBV28 TRBD2 TGTGCCAGCCTCCAGCGGGAGGGCCGATATACGCAGTATTTT CASLQREGRYTQYF
TRBJ2-7 12 once TRBV6-5 TRBD2 TGTGCCAGCAGTTACCGGGGGGACGAGCAGTACTTC CASSYRGDEQYF
TRBJ1-2 14 - TRBV7-9 - TGTGCCAGCAGCTCGGGAAGGGGAATCTATGGCTACACCTTC CASSSGRGIYGYTF
TRBJ2-1 17 - TRBV11-3 TRBD2 TGTGCCAGCAGCCCCGGGACTAGGGGCCCCCTAAGGGGTGAGCAGTTCTTC CASSPGTRGPLRGEQFF
TRBJ1-2 13 - TRBV4-2 - TGTGCCAGCAGCCAAGCGGCAGACTATGGCTACACCTTC CASSQAADYGYTF
TRBJ2-7 15 - TRBV7-9 - TGTGCCAGCAGCTCTGGGACTTACCGCTCCTACGAGCAGTACTTC CASSSGTYRSYEQYF
TRBJ1-2 14 - TRBV20-1 - TGCAGTGCTAGTGGCGACCGGGATATATACGGCTACACCTTC CSASGDRDIYGYTF
TRBJ2-1 13 - TRBV28 - TGTGCCAGCAGTTTCTTCTCCTACAATGAGCAGTTCTTC CASSFFSYNEQFF